These 24 T cell receptor beta chains were all obtained from the same sample, sequenced in a study of T cell responses to AZD1222 COVID-19 vaccine. TCRdb keeps only in-frame clones here, not all; method: immunoSEQ multiplex PCR. The sample shows about 200,000 clones, approximately 86% of them seen only once. The sample consisted of peripheral blood, taken on day 0 of AZD1222 vaccination. The source is an adult in good health.

The chain recombines TRBV5-1 with TRBJ1-2, with 7 positions matching TRBD1. The V and J ends lost 4 bases and 5 bases, in that order; junction bases with no gene match: 8. The CDR3 is 14 amino acids. CDR1 is SGHRS, CDR2 YFSETQ, per germline. The DNA of the CDR3 is TGCGCCAGCAGCACGACAGGGCTCCGATATGGCTACACCTTC. It translates to CASSTTGLRYGYTF.

The chain carries TRBV7-2 and TRBJ1-2; D gene ambiguous. Trimming removed 2 bases at V and 4 bases at J, with 11 bases between. CDR3 length: 14 amino acids. From germline, CDR1 is SGHTA and CDR2 FQGNSA. DNA for the CDR3: TGTGCCAGCAGCTTATTTGGGCAGGCCTATGGCTACACCTTC. Translated, it gives CASSLFGQAYGYTF.

This rearrangement joins TRBV5-8 to TRBJ2-3, with TRBD1 matching 9 bases. Germline CDR1 and CDR2: SGHTS and YDEGEE. The CDR3 loop spans 16 amino acids. The ends lost 4 bases at V and 5 bases at J; junction bases unmatched: 11. CDR3 loop: CASSLRSGQGKDTQYF. The CDR3 DNA follows: TGTGCCAGCAGCCTCCGATCGGGACAGGGAAAAGATACGCAGTATTTT.

The rearrangement joins TRBV7-2 to TRBJ2-2; D is unresolved. V lost 5 bases, J lost 5 bases, and 9 bases lay in between. The CDR3 runs 13 residues. Germline V gives CDR1 SGHTA, CDR2 FQGNSA. The CDR3 DNA is TGTGCCAGCAGCATGCGACGGACCGGGGAGCTGTTTTTT. It codes for CASSMRRTGELFF.

The rearrangement uses TRBV7-9 and TRBJ2-7; possibly TRBD1 for D (6 bases). Deletions cut 4 bases from V and 6 bases from J, with 10 bases between. CDR1 and CDR2 (germline): SEHNR, FQNEAQ (reference sequence). CDR3 length equals 12 residues. This chain's CDR3 is CASSSTGREQYF. CDR3 nucleotides: TGTGCCAGCAGCTCCACAGGGCGCGAGCAGTACTTC.

The chain is built from TRBV11-3 and TRBJ2-2, with 9 bases aligning to TRBD1. Germline values: CDR1 SGHNT, CDR2 YENEEA. J was trimmed by 5 bases and V by 5 bases; bases with no gene match: 6. This CDR3 region has 15 residues. The CDR3 sequence: CASSPGDRVTGELFF. CDR3 in DNA: TGTGCCAGCAGCCCTGGGGACAGGGTGACCGGGGAGCTGTTTTTT.

This clone was seen a single time. The V gene is TRBV6-5, the J gene TRBJ2-7; unclear D gene. This CDR3 is 14 amino acids long. The germline V gene encodes CDR1 MNHEY and CDR2 SVGAGI. The ends were cut back, 0 bases at V and 2 bases at J, with 8 bases in the middle. The CDR3 loop is CASSYSLVTYEQYF. CDR3 nucleotides: TGTGCCAGCAGTTACTCGTTGGTAACCTACGAGCAGTACTTC.

The chain combines TRBV2 with TRBJ1-5; no firm D call. The CDR3 is 13 amino acids. Trimming removed 9 bases from V and 7 bases from J, with 16 bases in between. The germline V gene has CDR1 SNHLY and CDR2 FYNNEI. CDR3: CASSPGVGQPQHF. The CDR3 DNA sequence: TGTGCCAGTTCACCAGGTGTGGGCCAGCCCCAGCATTTT.

The rearrangement links TRBV4-2 to TRBJ2-5; maybe TRBD2 (7 bases). CDR3 size: 17 residues. V shed 4 bases and J shed 1 base, with 19 bases lying between them. Germline assignment: CDR1 LGHNA and CDR2 YNFKEQ. CDR3 sequence reads: CASSRGGGGTSQETQYF. The CDR3 bases are TGTGCCAGCAGCCGAGGGGGAGGGGGGACCTCCCAAGAGACCCAGTACTTC.

The J gene is TRBJ1-1, the V gene TRBV21-1; TRBD1, the table's D call, lacks a check against the DNA. TRBV21-1 is noted as a pseudogene. The CDR3 has 14 amino acids. The CDR3 DNA is TGTGCCAGCAGCAAAGGAGAGGGGGCCACTGAAGCTTTCTTT. This encodes CASSKGEGATEAFF.

The rearrangement links TRBV6-1 to TRBJ1-5; the D is unclear. V was trimmed by 1 base and J by 2 bases, leaving 9 bases between them. The CDR3 runs to 15 residues. Germline V gives CDR1 MNHNS, CDR2 SASEGT. CDR3 nucleotide sequence: TGTGCCAGCAGTGAAGGGTCAGACCGCAATCAGCCCCAGCATTTT. Its translation: CASSEGSDRNQPQHF.

This chain links TRBV10-3 with TRBJ2-6; D uncertain. The CDR3 runs to 17 residues. Germline-derived CDR1 and CDR2 are ENHRY and SYGVKD. The ends were cut back, 3 bases at V and 0 bases at J, with 12 bases in the middle. The CDR3 is CAISDRVGFSGANVLTF. The DNA of the CDR3 is TGTGCCATCAGTGATCGGGTCGGTTTCTCTGGGGCCAACGTCCTGACTTTC.

The CDR3 DNA follows: TGCAGCGTTGAAGAAGCGGGGTCCGAGCAGTACTTC. It is translated as CSVEEAGSEQYF. The chain carries TRBV29-1 and TRBJ2-7; 7 bases map to TRBD2. V gave up 0 bases and J gave up 6 bases; unmatched junction bases: 2. The CDR3 sequence is 12 residues long. The germline V gene has CDR1 SQVTM and CDR2 ANQGSEA.

The rearrangement joins TRBV5-1 to TRBJ2-7; D uncertain. There are 15 residues in the CDR3. The V end lost 0 bases, the J end lost 3 bases, and 13 bases lay between the germline ends. Germline lookup yields CDR1 SGHRS and CDR2 YFSETQ. CDR3 sequence reads: CASSLAGWSSYEQYF. The CDR3 DNA sequence: TGCGCCAGCAGCTTGGCTGGGTGGAGTAGCTACGAGCAGTACTTC.

This clone has only one observation. The rearrangement links TRBV2 to TRBJ2-2, with D unresolved. This CDR3 is built from 15 residues. The germline V gene encodes CDR1 SNHLY and CDR2 FYNNEI. Trimming cost V 3 bases and J 0 bases, with 8 bases left between them. Here the CDR3 DNA reads TGTGCCAGCAGTGACGATGCAGCGAACACCGGGGAGCTGTTTTTT. This sequence encodes CASSDDAANTGELFF.

The J gene is TRBJ1-2, the V gene TRBV29-1; D call uncertain. The V end was cut by 6 bases, the J end by 8 bases, with 19 bases between. CDR3 length equals 13 residues. Looked up from germline, CDR1 is SQVTM and CDR2 is ANQGSEA. The chain's CDR3 is CSVSEVPREGYTF. In DNA, the CDR3 is TGCAGCGTATCGGAGGTGCCAAGGGAAGGCTACACCTTC.

The chain combines TRBV6-4 with TRBJ1-2; the match to TRBD1 covers 9 bases. The V and J ends lost 4 bases and 8 bases, in that order; junction bases with no gene match: 8. The CDR3 has 14 residues. Germline CDR1 is MRHNA and CDR2 is SNTAGT. The CDR3 DNA reads as TGTGCCAGCAGTGCGGGACAGGGAATTGGCGGCTACACCTTC. Protein sequence: CASSAGQGIGGYTF.

The V call is TRBV6-5, the J call TRBJ1-5, with D unresolved. Trimming took 6 bases from V and 7 from J, leaving 10 bases between them. Germline loops: CDR1 MNHEY, CDR2 SVGAGI. The CDR3 runs to 12 residues. The CDR3: CASSQRGQPQHF. The DNA of the CDR3 is TGTGCCAGCAGCCAGCGCGGGCAGCCCCAGCATTTT.

The chain employs TRBV15 and TRBJ1-2; 9 nucleotides agree with TRBD1. The CDR3 consists of 15 residues. Germline lookup yields CDR1 LNHNV and CDR2 YYDKDF (reference sequence). The J segment lost 3 bases and the V segment lost 5 bases, leaving 7 bases of the junction unmatched. In DNA form, the CDR3 reads TGTGCCACCAGCGGCGAACAGGGGGCTGACTATGGCTACACCTTC. This encodes CATSGEQGADYGYTF.

This clone was counted once. The chain couples TRBV30 to TRBJ1-2; D remains unclear. Trimming left V 0 bases short and J 8 bases short, with 16 bases between. Germline V gene lookup returns CDR1 GTSNPN and CDR2 SVGIG (reference sequence). The CDR3 sequence is 14 residues long. The CDR3 here is CAWSVTFLGGGYTF. The CDR3 DNA follows: TGTGCCTGGAGTGTAACCTTCCTGGGCGGGGGCTACACCTTC. Supplemented by reference TRBV30 and TRBJ1-2, the full variable domain reads SQTIHQWPATLVQPVGSPLSLECTVEGTSNPNLYWYRQAAGRGLQLLFYSVGIGQISSEVPQNLSASRPQDRQFILSSKKLLLSDSGFYLCAWSVTFLGGGYTFGSGTRLTVV.

V usage is TRBV4-2 and J usage is TRBJ2-4; TRBD1 agrees at 9 bases. The CDR3 is made up of 12 amino acids. With V trimmed by 4 bases and J by 15 bases, 7 bases remained unmatched. The germline V gene encodes CDR1 LGHNA and CDR2 YNFKEQ. The CDR3 nucleotides read TGTGCCAGCAGCCTAGAACAGGGGGCAATGTACTTC. This codes for CASSLEQGAMYF.

CDR3 bases: TGCGCCAGCAGCCCCCATGCCGCCCGGGCCCCCCGCGCTGGCTACACCTTC. This codes for CASSPHAARAPRAGYTF. The V and J genes are TRBV4-1 and TRBJ1-2; D gene uncertain. V lost 4 bases and J lost 7, with 25 bases in between. The CDR3 has 17 residues. Germline values: CDR1 MGHRA, CDR2 YSYEKL.

The chain has TRBV19 and TRBJ1-5; 7 bases map to TRBD1. V dropped 6 bases and J dropped 0; count of bases not matched to a gene: 5. From germline, CDR1 is LNHDA and CDR2 SQIVND (reference sequence). This CDR3 has 15 amino acids. The CDR3 nucleotides are TGTGCCAGTAGCCGGGACAGTTTTAGCAATCAGCCCCAGCATTTT. Protein sequence: CASSRDSFSNQPQHF.

This clone showed up just once. The genes are TRBV11-2 and TRBJ1-1; no firm D call. V lost 6 bases and J 1 base, leaving 9 bases between the germline ends. The CDR3 has 13 amino acids. The germline V gene has CDR1 SGHAT and CDR2 FQNNGV. CDR3 bases: TGTGCCAGCAGTTTTTTACCGAACACTGAAGCTTTCTTT. The encoded protein is CASSFLPNTEAFF.